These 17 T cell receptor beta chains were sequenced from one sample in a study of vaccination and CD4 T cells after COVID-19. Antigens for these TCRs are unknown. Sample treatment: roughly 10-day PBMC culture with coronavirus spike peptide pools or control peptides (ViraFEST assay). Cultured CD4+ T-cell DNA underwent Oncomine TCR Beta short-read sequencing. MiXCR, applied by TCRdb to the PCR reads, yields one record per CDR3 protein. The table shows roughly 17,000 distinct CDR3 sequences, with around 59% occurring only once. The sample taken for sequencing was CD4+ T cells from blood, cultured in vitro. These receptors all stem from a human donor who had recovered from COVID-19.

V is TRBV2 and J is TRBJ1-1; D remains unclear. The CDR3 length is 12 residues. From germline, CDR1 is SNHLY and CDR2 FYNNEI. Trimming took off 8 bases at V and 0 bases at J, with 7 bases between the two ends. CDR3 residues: CASGQVNTEAFF. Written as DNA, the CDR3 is TGTGCCAGCGGGCAGGTGAACACTGAAGCTTTCTTT.

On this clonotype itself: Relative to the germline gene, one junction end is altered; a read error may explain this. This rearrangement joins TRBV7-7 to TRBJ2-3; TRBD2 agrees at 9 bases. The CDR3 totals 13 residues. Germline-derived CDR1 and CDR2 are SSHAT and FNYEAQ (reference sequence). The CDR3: CASSSSGVDTQYF. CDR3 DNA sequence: TGTGCTAGCAGCTCTAGCGGGGTGGATACGCAGTATTTT.

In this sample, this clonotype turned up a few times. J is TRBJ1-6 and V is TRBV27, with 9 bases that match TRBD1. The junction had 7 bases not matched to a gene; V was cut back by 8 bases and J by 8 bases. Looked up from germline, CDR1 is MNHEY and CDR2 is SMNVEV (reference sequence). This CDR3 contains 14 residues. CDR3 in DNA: TGTGCCAGCGGCTCCGGGACAGGGTATTCACCCCTCCACTTT. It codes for CASGSGTGYSPLHF.

The chain's CDR3 is CATSRDRGGEETQYF. The CDR3 DNA follows: TGTGCCACCAGCAGAGATCGGGGGGGCGAGGAGACCCAGTACTTC. This chain connects TRBV15 to TRBJ2-5, with 8 bases identical to TRBD2. The ends lost 0 bases at V and 5 bases at J; junction bases unmatched: 5. Germline CDR1 and CDR2: LNHNV and YYDKDF (reference sequence). The CDR3 is 15 residues long. The full variable domain, rest sourced from reference TRBV15 and TRBJ2-5, is DAMVIQNPRYQVTQFGKPVTLSCSQTLNHNVMYWYQQKSSQAPKLLFHYYDKDFNNEADTPDNFQSRRPNTSFCFLDIRSPGLGDTAMYLCATSRDRGGEETQYFGPGTRLLVL.

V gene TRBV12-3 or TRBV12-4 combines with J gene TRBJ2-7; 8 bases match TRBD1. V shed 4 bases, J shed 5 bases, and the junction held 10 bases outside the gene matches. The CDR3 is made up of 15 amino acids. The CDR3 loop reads CASSSFRGPGDEQYF. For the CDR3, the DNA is TGTGCCAGCAGTTCTTTCAGGGGGCCAGGCGACGAGCAGTACTTC.

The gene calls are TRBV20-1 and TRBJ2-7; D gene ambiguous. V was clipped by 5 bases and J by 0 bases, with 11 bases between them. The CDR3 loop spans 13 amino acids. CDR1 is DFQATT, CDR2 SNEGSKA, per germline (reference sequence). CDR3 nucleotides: TGCAGTGCTTTCGACTCCCGCTCCTACGAGCAGTACTTC. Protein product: CSAFDSRSYEQYF.

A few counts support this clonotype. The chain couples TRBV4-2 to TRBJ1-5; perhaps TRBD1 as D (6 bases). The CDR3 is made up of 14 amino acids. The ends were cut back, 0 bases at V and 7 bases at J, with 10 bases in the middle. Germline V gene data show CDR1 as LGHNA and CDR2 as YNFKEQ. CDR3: CASSQDRQGQPQHF. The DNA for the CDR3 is TGTGCCAGCAGCCAAGATCGGCAGGGGCAGCCCCAGCATTTT.

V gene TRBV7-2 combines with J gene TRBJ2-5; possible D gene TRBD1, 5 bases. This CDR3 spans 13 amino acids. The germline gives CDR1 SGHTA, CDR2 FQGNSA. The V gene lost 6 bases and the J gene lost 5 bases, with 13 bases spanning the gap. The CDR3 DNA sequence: TGTGCCAGCAGACCAGGGTTCTGGGAGACCCAGTACTTC. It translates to CASRPGFWETQYF.

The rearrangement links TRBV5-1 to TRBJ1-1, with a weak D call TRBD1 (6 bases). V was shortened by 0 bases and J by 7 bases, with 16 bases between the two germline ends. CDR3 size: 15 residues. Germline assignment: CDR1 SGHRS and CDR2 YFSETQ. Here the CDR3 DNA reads TGCGCCAGCAGCTTGGGACAGGTCGGTGGGCTTGAAGCTTTCTTT. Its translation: CASSLGQVGGLEAFF.

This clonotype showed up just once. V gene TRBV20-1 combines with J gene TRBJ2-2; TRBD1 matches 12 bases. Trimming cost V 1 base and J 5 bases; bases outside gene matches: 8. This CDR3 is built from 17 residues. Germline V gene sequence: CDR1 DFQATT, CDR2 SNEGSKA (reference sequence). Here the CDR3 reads CSARGRGTGGWTGELFF. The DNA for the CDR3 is TGCAGTGCTAGAGGTCGTGGGACAGGGGGCTGGACCGGGGAGCTGTTTTTT.

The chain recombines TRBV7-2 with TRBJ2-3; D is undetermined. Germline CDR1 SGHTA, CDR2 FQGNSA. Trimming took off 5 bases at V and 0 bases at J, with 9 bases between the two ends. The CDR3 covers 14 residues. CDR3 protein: CASSDRLSTDTQYF. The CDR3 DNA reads TGTGCCAGCAGCGACCGACTGAGCACAGATACGCAGTATTTT.

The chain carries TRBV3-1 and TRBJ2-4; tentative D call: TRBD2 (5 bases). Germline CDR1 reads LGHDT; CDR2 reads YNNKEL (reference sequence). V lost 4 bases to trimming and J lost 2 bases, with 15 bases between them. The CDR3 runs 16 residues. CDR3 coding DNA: TGTGCCAGCAGCCCTTCTGAGGGTGGGACCAAAAACATTCAGTACTTC. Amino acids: CASSPSEGGTKNIQYF.

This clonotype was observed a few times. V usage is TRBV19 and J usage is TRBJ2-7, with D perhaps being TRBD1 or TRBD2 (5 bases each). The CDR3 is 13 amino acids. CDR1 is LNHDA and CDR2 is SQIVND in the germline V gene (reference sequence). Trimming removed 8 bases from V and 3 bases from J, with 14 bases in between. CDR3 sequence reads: CASGRQNGYEQYF. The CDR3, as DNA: TGTGCCAGTGGGAGACAGAATGGCTACGAGCAGTACTTC.

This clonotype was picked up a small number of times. The CDR3 coding sequence is TGTGCCAGCAGTTACATGTCAGTCTTCTATGGCTACACCTTC. Protein: CASSYMSVFYGYTF. The rearrangement links TRBV6-2 or TRBV6-3 to TRBJ1-2; D gene ambiguous. Germline lookup yields CDR1 MNHEY and CDR2 SVGEGT. The CDR3 runs to 14 residues. V was shortened by 2 bases and J by 4 bases, with 11 bases between the two germline ends.

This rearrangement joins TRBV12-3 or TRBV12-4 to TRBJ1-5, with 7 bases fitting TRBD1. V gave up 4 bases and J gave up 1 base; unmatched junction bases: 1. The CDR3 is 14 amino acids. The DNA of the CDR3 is TGTGCCAGCAGTTCGGGACAGAGCAATCAGCCCCAGCATTTT. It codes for CASSSGQSNQPQHF.

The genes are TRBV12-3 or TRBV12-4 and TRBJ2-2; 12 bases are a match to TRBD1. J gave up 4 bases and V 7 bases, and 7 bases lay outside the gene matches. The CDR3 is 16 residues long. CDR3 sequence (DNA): TGTGCCAGCACGACCGGGACAGGGGGCAGCACCGGGGAGCTGTTTTTT. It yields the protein CASTTGTGGSTGELFF.

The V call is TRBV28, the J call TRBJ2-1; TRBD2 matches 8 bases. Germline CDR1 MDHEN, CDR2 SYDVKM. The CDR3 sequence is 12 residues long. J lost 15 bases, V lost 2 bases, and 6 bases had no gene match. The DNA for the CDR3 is TGTGCCAGCAGTTTACCCGGGGGGGCCCGGTTCTTC. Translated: CASSLPGGARFF.